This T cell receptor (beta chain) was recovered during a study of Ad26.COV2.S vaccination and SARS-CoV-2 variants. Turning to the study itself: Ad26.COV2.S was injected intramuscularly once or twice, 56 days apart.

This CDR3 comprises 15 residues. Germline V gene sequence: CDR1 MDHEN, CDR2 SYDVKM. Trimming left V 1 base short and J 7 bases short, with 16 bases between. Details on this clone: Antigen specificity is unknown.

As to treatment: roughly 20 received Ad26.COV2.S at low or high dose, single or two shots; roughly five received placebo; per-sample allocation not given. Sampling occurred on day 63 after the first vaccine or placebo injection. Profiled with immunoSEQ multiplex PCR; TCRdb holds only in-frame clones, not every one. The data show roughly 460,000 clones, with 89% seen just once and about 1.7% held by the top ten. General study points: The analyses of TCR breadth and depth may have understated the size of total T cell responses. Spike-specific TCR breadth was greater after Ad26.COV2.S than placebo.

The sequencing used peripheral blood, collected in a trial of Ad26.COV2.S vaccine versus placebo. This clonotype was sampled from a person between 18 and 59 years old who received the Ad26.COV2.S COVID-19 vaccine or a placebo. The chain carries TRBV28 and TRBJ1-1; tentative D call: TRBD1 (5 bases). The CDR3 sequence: CASSLYSTGSREAFF. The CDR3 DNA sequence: TGTGCCAGCAGTTTATACAGCACAGGCAGCCGTGAAGCTTTCTTT.